Sequencing of this T cell receptor beta chain was carried out in a study of T cell responses to AZD1222 COVID-19 vaccine. Study at large: Samples with a second dose at about 4 or about 12 weeks were pooled together.

Findings of the study overall: Only a handful of individuals given AZD1222 were seropositive at baseline. White British ancestry dominated among donors, who included more females, and clonal diversity was possibly underestimated. CD4 TCRs covered the whole spike, strongest at regions 160-218 and 743-854.

The CDR3 sequence is 12 residues long. Per germline, CDR1 KGHDR and CDR2 SFDVKD. Trimming removed 3 bases from V and 4 bases from J, with 3 bases in between. This clone has just one count. Its antigen is unknown. The data were produced by immunoSEQ multiplex PCR, yet TCRdb's version contains in-frame clones alone and is incomplete. The data hold roughly 130,000 clones, with 92% observed a single time. The receptor was derived from an adult in good health. The specimen comprised peripheral blood, sampled on day 0 of AZD1222 vaccination. This rearrangement joins TRBV24-1 to TRBJ2-1, with D unresolved. The CDR3 DNA reads as TGTGCCACCAGTGATCCATACAATGAGCAGTTCTTC. It is translated as CATSDPYNEQFF.